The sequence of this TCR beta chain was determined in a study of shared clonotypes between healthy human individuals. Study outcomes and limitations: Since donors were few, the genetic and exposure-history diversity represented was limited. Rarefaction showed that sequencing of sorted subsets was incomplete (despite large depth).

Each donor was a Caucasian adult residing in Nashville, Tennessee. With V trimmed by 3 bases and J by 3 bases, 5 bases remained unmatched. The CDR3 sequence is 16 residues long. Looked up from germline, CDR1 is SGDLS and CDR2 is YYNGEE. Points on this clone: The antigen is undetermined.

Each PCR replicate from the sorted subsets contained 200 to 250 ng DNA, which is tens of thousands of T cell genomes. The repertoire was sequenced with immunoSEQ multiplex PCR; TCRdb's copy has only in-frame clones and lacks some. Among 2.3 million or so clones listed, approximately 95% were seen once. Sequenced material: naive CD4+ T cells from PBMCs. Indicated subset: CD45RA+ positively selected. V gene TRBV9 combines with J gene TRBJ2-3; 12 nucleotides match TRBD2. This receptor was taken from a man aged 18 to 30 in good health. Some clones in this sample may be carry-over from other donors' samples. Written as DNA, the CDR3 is TGTGCCAGCAGCGCCGGAGGGACTAGCGGGACAGATACGCAGTATTTT. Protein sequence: CASSAGGTSGTDTQYF.